Sequencing of this TCR beta chain was carried out in a study of blood T cell repertoires in COVID-19. The table came from immunoSEQ multiplex PCR; TCRdb's copy has only in-frame clones and leaves some out. The sample has 250,000 to 400,000 clones; about 91% are singletons. Followed over time, Seattle patients had been enrolled while infection was active. The TCR sequence derives from a woman aged 25 to 39 with COVID-19, enrolled during active disease. Sequencing was performed on peripheral blood.

Here the CDR3 reads CASSQEGLAGGLADTQYF. The CDR3 coding sequence is TGTGCCAGCAGCCAAGAGGGCCTAGCGGGGGGCTTAGCAGATACGCAGTATTTT. V is TRBV4-2 and J is TRBJ2-3; 11 nucleotides agree with TRBD2. V gave up 0 bases and J gave up 4 bases; unmatched junction bases: 9. This CDR3 contains 18 residues. Germline V gene sequence: CDR1 LGHNA, CDR2 YNFKEQ.